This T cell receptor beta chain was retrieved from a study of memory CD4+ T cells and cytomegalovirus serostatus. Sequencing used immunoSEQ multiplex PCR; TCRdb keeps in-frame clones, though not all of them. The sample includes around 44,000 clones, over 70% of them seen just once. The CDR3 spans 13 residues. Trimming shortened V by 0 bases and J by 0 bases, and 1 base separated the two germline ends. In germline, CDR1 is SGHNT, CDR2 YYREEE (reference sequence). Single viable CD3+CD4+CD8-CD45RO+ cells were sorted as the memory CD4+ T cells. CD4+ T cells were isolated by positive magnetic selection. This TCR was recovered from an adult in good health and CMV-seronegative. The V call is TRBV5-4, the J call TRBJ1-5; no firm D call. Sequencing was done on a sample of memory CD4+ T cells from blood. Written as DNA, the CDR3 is TGTGCCAGCAGCTTGGATAGCAATCAGCCCCAGCATTTT. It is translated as CASSLDSNQPQHF.